By proportion, the clone carrying this T cell receptor beta chain is medium-sized. This sample was included in a study of HIV-infected patients and healthy controls. Reverse transcription used 500 to 550 ng RNA and constant-region primers for alpha and beta. Alpha and beta chain libraries were made separately by chain-specific third strand synthesis with multiplexing indices. TCRdb reprocessed the 5' RACE reads with MiXCR, giving one entry per CDR3 protein. The profile shows approximately 10,000 distinct CDR3 sequences, approximately 8% of them singletons. The repertoire came from unfractionated whole blood and reflected all unsorted peripheral T cells. CDR1 and CDR2 from the germline V gene are SNHLY and FYNNEI. This CDR3 comprises 14 residues. V lost 6 bases to trimming and J lost 6 bases, with 15 bases between them.

The chain is built from TRBV2 and TRBJ1-5; tentative D call: TRBD1 (5 bases). The sequenced material came from blood. The clonotype was recovered from an adult in good health. The CDR3 nucleotides are TGTGCCAGCAGCGGGGAGGCCAGGGCTCAGCCCCAGCATTTT. This translates into CASSGEARAQPQHF.